This T cell receptor (beta chain) was retrieved from a study of blood T cell repertoires in COVID-19. The overall study: T cells, B-cell-depleted T cells, or PBMCs provided the cDNA or gDNA that served as material.

This clone is a singleton in its sample. Authors' methods: Researchers report that nucleated cell counts were estimated from reference gene primer amplification. The table came from immunoSEQ multiplex PCR; TCRdb's copy has only in-frame clones and leaves some out. V, J and clone size were drawn from that table, and D and trimming were deduced from the DNA. This table holds around 700,000 clones, approximately 90% found once. Sequencing was carried out using peripheral blood. This receptor was taken from a woman younger than 30 with acute or convalescent COVID-19.

CDR3 protein: CAAGQLDEQYF. The CDR3 coding sequence is TGTGCCGCGGGACAGTTAGACGAGCAGTACTTC. The chain couples TRBV10-3 to TRBJ2-7; D perhaps matches TRBD1 (7 bases). The V end was cut by 11 bases, the J end by 5 bases, with 13 bases between. The CDR3 runs 11 residues. In germline, CDR1 is ENHRY, CDR2 SYGVKD.